A single sample is the source of the 5 T cell receptor beta chains below, sequenced in a study of shared clonotypes between healthy human individuals. Using immunoSEQ multiplex PCR, the repertoire was profiled, and TCRdb retains in-frame clones only, with some absent. The data show more than 150,000 clones, approximately 62% seen once. Sequencing was carried out using memory CD4+ T cells sorted from blood. Subset reported: CD45RA-negative fraction. The receptor source for this set is a man aged 25 to 40 in good health.

This rearrangement joins TRBV6-6 to TRBJ1-2; TRBD1 matches at 9 bases. The CDR3 runs 13 residues. Germline CDR1 MNHNY, CDR2 SVGAGI (reference sequence). With 6 bases clipped from V and 6 bases from J, the junction kept 5 bases outside the gene matches. The DNA of the CDR3 is TGTGCCAGCAGCAAAACAGGGGGCCATGGCTACACCTTC. Protein: CASSKTGGHGYTF.

The chain joins TRBV12-5 to TRBJ2-3, with 7 bases aligning to TRBD1. Trimming took 3 bases from V and 0 from J; bases not matched to a gene: 6. The CDR3 runs 16 residues. The germline gives CDR1 LGHNT, CDR2 FRNRAP. For the CDR3, the DNA is TGTGCTAGTGGTTTACAAACAGGGGTAAGCACAGATACGCAGTATTTT. Translating it yields CASGLQTGVSTDTQYF.

The V call is TRBV29-1, the J call TRBJ1-3; no clear D. This CDR3 has 14 amino acids. CDR1 and CDR2 from the germline V gene are SQVTM and ANQGSEA. Trimming shortened V by 5 bases and J by 0 bases, and 11 bases separated the two germline ends. The CDR3 is CSVSAASSGNTIYF. The CDR3, as DNA: TGCAGCGTTTCAGCAGCCAGCTCTGGAAACACCATATATTTT.

A few counts support this clone. J is TRBJ2-1 and V is TRBV28; D unresolved. The CDR3 totals 15 residues. Germline V gene sequence: CDR1 MDHEN, CDR2 SYDVKM. Trimming took off 5 bases at V and 1 base at J, with 12 bases between the two ends. In DNA form, the CDR3 reads TGTGCCAGCAGTCCAACCCCCCGGTCCTACAATGAGCAGTTCTTC. Its translation is CASSPTPRSYNEQFF.

The chain employs TRBV18 and TRBJ2-5; a weak D match, TRBD1 (5 bases). Germline CDR1 KGHSH, CDR2 LQKENI. The CDR3 contains 14 residues. The germline V and J ends were trimmed by 4 bases and 5 bases, with 14 bases remaining between them. The CDR3 region is CASSQDRQAETQYF. The CDR3 DNA reads as TGTGCCAGCTCACAAGACAGACAAGCGGAGACCCAGTACTTC. The full variable domain, its missing parts supplied by reference TRBV18 and TRBJ2-5, is NAGVMQNPRHLVRRRGQEARLRCSPMKGHSHVYWYRQLPEEGLKFMVYLQKENIIDESGMPKERFSAEFPKEGPSILRIQQVVRGDSAAYFCASSQDRQAETQYFGPGTRLLVL.